A single sample gave rise to the 19 T cell receptor beta chains below, sequenced in a study of neurological immune-mediated disorders. From the 5' RACE reads, TCRdb called clonotypes with MiXCR, one entry per CDR3 protein. The table lists about 46,000 distinct CDR3 sequences, 1.5% to 2% of them singletons. Input material: PBMCs. The receptor set was obtained from a woman between 40 and 50 years old with multiple sclerosis.

This clonotype was observed many times. DNA for the CDR3: TGCGCCAGCAGCCATTCGGACGCCAGGCCTTACGAGCAGTACTTC. It yields the protein CASSHSDARPYEQYF. V usage is TRBV5-1 and J usage is TRBJ2-7; D gene ambiguous. From germline, CDR1 is SGHRS and CDR2 YFSETQ. Trimming cost V 4 bases and J 4 bases, with 18 bases left between them. The CDR3 extends over 15 amino acids.

This clonotype was seen at least ten times. The chain joins TRBV3-1 to TRBJ1-1, with D hard to call. Between the trimmed V and J ends, which lost 2 bases and 4 bases, there was a span of 11 bases. From germline, CDR1 is LGHDT and CDR2 YNNKEL (reference sequence). The CDR3 is 14 amino acids. This CDR3 is CASSQPFGSTEAFF. CDR3 DNA sequence: TGTGCCAGCAGCCAACCCTTCGGTAGCACTGAAGCTTTCTTT.

This clonotype was seen repeatedly, ten times or more. This chain links TRBV3-1 with TRBJ1-1; no clear D gene. This CDR3 has 15 amino acids. V shed 3 bases and J shed 0 bases, with 11 bases lying between them. In germline, CDR1 is LGHDT, CDR2 YNNKEL (reference sequence). This CDR3 reads CASSHSPAMNTEAFF. CDR3 DNA: TGTGCCAGCAGCCACAGTCCCGCCATGAACACTGAAGCTTTCTTT.

This clonotype was seen ten or more times. The chain uses TRBV7-2 and TRBJ2-3, with TRBD2 matching over 13 bases. Unmatched junction bases numbered 9, after V lost 4 bases and J lost 2 bases. CDR3 length: 18 residues. The germline V gene encodes CDR1 SGHTA and CDR2 FQGNSA. CDR3 DNA: TGTGCCAGCAGCTCCCACCGTGGACTAGCGGGGGCCACAGATACGCAGTATTTT. This gives the protein CASSSHRGLAGATDTQYF. Together with reference TRBV7-2 and TRBJ2-3, the CDR3 gives the full variable domain: GAGVSQSPSNKVTEKGKDVELRCDPISGHTALYWYRQSLGQGLEFLIYFQGNSAPDKSGLPSDRFSAERTGGSVSTLTIQRTQQEDSAVYLCASSSHRGLAGATDTQYFGPGTRLTVL.

This clonotype occurred many times. The chain employs TRBV5-1 and TRBJ1-1; 9 nucleotides match TRBD1. This CDR3 region has 15 residues. J gave up 1 base and V 5 bases, and 6 bases lay outside the gene matches. Germline V gives CDR1 SGHRS, CDR2 YFSETQ. CDR3 sequence: CASRIQGAANTEAFF. The CDR3 DNA is TGCGCCAGCAGAATACAGGGGGCCGCGAACACTGAAGCTTTCTTT. The entire variable domain, with the rest obtained from reference TRBV5-1 and TRBJ1-1, is as follows: KAGVTQTPRYLIKTRGQQVTLSCSPISGHRSVSWYQQTPGQGLQFLFEYFSETQRNKGNFPGRFSGRQFSNSRSEMNVSTLELGDSALYLCASRIQGAANTEAFFGQGTRLTVV.

The J gene is TRBJ2-7, the V gene TRBV30, with D perhaps matching TRBD1 (5 bases). The CDR3 consists of 14 residues. Trimming took off 2 bases at V and 2 bases at J, with 13 bases between the two ends. The germline V gene has CDR1 GTSNPN and CDR2 SVGIG (reference sequence). The CDR3 here is CAWSIGVWTYEQYF. For the CDR3, the DNA is TGTGCCTGGAGTATAGGGGTTTGGACCTACGAGCAGTACTTC.

Turning to this clonotype: A junction boundary mismatches the germline segment, possibly from a read error. The V and J genes are TRBV10-3 and TRBJ1-1, with D tentatively TRBD1 (6 bases). CDR1 and CDR2 from the germline V gene are ENHRY and SYGVKD. The CDR3 is 17 amino acids. Here the CDR3 reads CVITLVPWTERGTEAFF. In DNA form, the CDR3 reads TGTGTCATCACCCTGGTGCCTTGGACAGAAAGAGGCACTGAAGCTTTCTTT.

This clonotype was observed many times. The chain has TRBV20-1 and TRBJ1-3; D may be TRBD1 (6 bases). V gave up 5 bases and J gave up 4 bases, with 12 bases separating them. The germline CDR1 and CDR2 sequences are DFQATT and SNEGSKA (reference sequence). The CDR3 totals 13 residues. CDR3 loop: CSASQGPGNTIYF. CDR3 coding DNA: TGCAGTGCTTCGCAGGGGCCCGGAAACACCATATATTTT.

The sample holds many counts of this clonotype. The V gene is TRBV12-3 or TRBV12-4, the J gene TRBJ1-5; D might be TRBD1 (5 bases). V was pared by 3 bases and J by 9 bases, with 18 bases between. This CDR3 has 15 amino acids. The CDR3 loop reads CASSLSQGPNRPQHF. The CDR3 DNA reads TGTGCCAGCAGTTTGTCTCAGGGACCCAACCGGCCCCAGCATTTT.

This clonotype was observed at least ten times. This chain joins TRBV9 and TRBJ1-2; 12 bases fit TRBD1. The germline CDR1 and CDR2 sequences are SGDLS and YYNGEE. The CDR3 extends over 17 amino acids. The V segment lost 4 bases and the J segment 4 bases; nucleotides outside the gene matches: 11. CDR3 nucleotide sequence: TGTGCCAGCAGCCTTACCGGGACAGGGGGCGCGGGCTATGGCTACACCTTC. This encodes CASSLTGTGGAGYGYTF. Based on the CDR3 plus reference TRBV9 and TRBJ1-2, the full variable domain is DSGVTQTPKHLITATGQRVTLRCSPRSGDLSVYWYQQSLDQGLQFLIQYYNGEERAKGNILERFSAQQFPDLHSELNLSSLELGDSALYFCASSLTGTGGAGYGYTFGSGTRLTVV.

This clonotype occurred many times. CDR3 in amino acids: CASRTGQGDEQYF. The CDR3 nucleotides are TGTGCCAGCAGGACGGGACAGGGCGACGAGCAGTACTTC. The V and J genes are TRBV12-3 or TRBV12-4 and TRBJ2-7; 9 bases match TRBD1. V dropped 6 bases and J dropped 5; count of bases not matched to a gene: 5. This CDR3 spans 13 amino acids.

This clonotype was observed many times. The chain employs TRBV9 and TRBJ2-4; D not certain. CDR3 length: 14 amino acids. Trimming took off 3 bases at V and 7 bases at J, with 14 bases between the two ends. In germline, CDR1 is SGDLS, CDR2 YYNGEE. CDR3 protein: CASSGPPPGNIQYF. In DNA form, the CDR3 reads TGTGCCAGCAGCGGGCCCCCCCCGGGTAACATTCAGTACTTC.

In this sample, this clonotype turned up many times. V usage is TRBV7-2 and J usage is TRBJ2-5; D is perhaps TRBD1 or TRBD2 (7 bases each). This CDR3 region has 14 residues. Per the germline V gene, CDR1 is SGHTA and CDR2 is FQGNSA. Trimming took off 7 bases at V and 5 bases at J, with 17 bases between the two ends. For the CDR3, the DNA is TGTGCCAGCACCTCAGGGGGGGGGCGGGAGACCCAGTACTTC. Translation gives CASTSGGGRETQYF.

This clonotype was counted ten times or more. The rearrangement uses TRBV20-1 and TRBJ2-7, with a tentative D call TRBD2 (6 bases). There are 14 residues in the CDR3. The ends were cut back, 3 bases at V and 1 base at J, with 13 bases in the middle. Germline V lookup: CDR1 DFQATT, CDR2 SNEGSKA (reference sequence). For the CDR3, the DNA is TGCAGTGCTAGCCGGGACTCCTATTCCTACGAGCAGTACTTC. Translation: CSASRDSYSYEQYF.

This clonotype has ten or more counts. This chain connects TRBV30 to TRBJ1-1; maybe TRBD1 (5 bases). Trimming shortened V by 5 bases and J by 1 base, and 8 bases separated the two germline ends. The germline V gene encodes CDR1 GTSNPN and CDR2 SVGIG (reference sequence). The CDR3 covers 12 residues. CDR3: CAWGTANTEAFF. The CDR3 DNA is TGTGCCTGGGGGACGGCGAACACTGAAGCTTTCTTT.

The chain employs TRBV20-1 and TRBJ1-1, with D uncertain. V dropped 5 bases and J dropped 5 bases, with 18 bases sitting between them. CDR1 and CDR2 from the germline V gene are DFQATT and SNEGSKA (reference sequence). The CDR3 extends over 14 amino acids. CDR3 amino acids: CSADRTTPGTEAFF. The CDR3 coding sequence is TGCAGTGCTGACCGGACCACCCCCGGGACTGAAGCTTTCTTT.

This clonotype was seen at least ten times. The rearrangement links TRBV2 to TRBJ1-1; D possibly corresponds to TRBD1 (6 bases). Trimming cost V 4 bases and J 4 bases, with 13 bases left between them. This CDR3 region has 14 residues. CDR1 and CDR2 from the germline V gene are SNHLY and FYNNEI. CDR3 residues: CASSVRRGGTEAFF. CDR3 bases: TGTGCCAGCAGTGTTAGGAGGGGGGGCACTGAAGCTTTCTTT.

This clonotype has a count of ten or more. The chain carries TRBV9 and TRBJ2-1; weak D call: TRBD2 (5 bases). Germline values: CDR1 SGDLS, CDR2 YYNGEE. The length of the CDR3 is 15 residues. The V gene lost 3 bases and the J gene lost 2 bases, with 12 bases spanning the gap. As DNA, the CDR3 is TGTGCCAGCAGCGGAGAGGGAAGCGCCTACAATGAGCAGTTCTTC. Its protein is CASSGEGSAYNEQFF.

At least ten counts were recorded for this clonotype. The chain recombines TRBV7-2 with TRBJ2-3; 10 bases align to TRBD2. From germline, CDR1 is SGHTA and CDR2 FQGNSA. This CDR3 has 15 amino acids. V lost 2 bases, J lost 6 bases, and 5 bases stayed unmatched. CDR3 coding DNA: TGTGCCAGCAGCTTACAGCGGGGGGGCCTGGATACGCAGTATTTT. This gives the protein CASSLQRGGLDTQYF.